Listed here are 11 T cell receptor beta chains from one sample, sequenced in a study of beta chain features in type 1 diabetes. TCRB transcripts that were expressed got sequenced, as all of the isolated RNA had been reverse transcribed. Sequenced by immunoSEQ multiplex PCR; TCRdb stores in-frame clones only, minus some. The sample lists about 140,000 clones, about 7.1% occurring once. Sequencing was done on a sample of central memory CD4+ T cells from blood. Receptors originate from a woman aged 30 to 39 in good health.

The chain is built from TRBV28 and TRBJ2-3; D unclear. V lost 6 bases, J lost 1 base, and 5 bases lay in between. Germline V CDR1 and CDR2: MDHEN, SYDVKM. The CDR3 loop spans 12 amino acids. The CDR3 nucleotides read TGTGCCAGCAGCTCGGGCACAGATACGCAGTATTTT. Protein product: CASSSGTDTQYF.

V gene TRBV18 combines with J gene TRBJ1-3, with D unclear. Trimming took off 0 bases at V and 0 bases at J, with 6 bases between the two ends. CDR3 size: 15 residues. The germline CDR1 and CDR2 sequences are KGHSH and LQKENI. CDR3 DNA: TGTGCCAGCTCACCACCGTACAGCTCTGGAAACACCATATATTTT. This gives the protein CASSPPYSSGNTIYF.

The chain employs TRBV27 and TRBJ2-7, with TRBD2 identical over 8 bases. V trimming: 0 bases; J trimming: 3 bases; junction bases outside the gene matches: 10. In germline, CDR1 is MNHEY, CDR2 SMNVEV (reference sequence). This CDR3 has 17 amino acids. CDR3 in amino acids: CASSLSLVPGLDYEQYF. CDR3 coding DNA: TGTGCCAGCAGTTTATCCCTCGTTCCGGGACTAGACTACGAGCAGTACTTC.

A few counts support this clone. The chain has TRBV5-1 and TRBJ2-5; possibly TRBD1 for D (5 bases). This CDR3 has 13 residues. Germline loops: CDR1 SGHRS, CDR2 YFSETQ. Trimming removed 6 bases from V and 0 bases from J, with 9 bases in between. The CDR3 DNA is TGCGCCAGCACGACAGAGTACCAAGAGACCCAGTACTTC. Encoded protein: CASTTEYQETQYF.

This clone showed up just a few times. The CDR3 DNA is TGTGCCAGTAGTAACATCGGGACAGCTAACTATGGCTACACCTTC. This codes for CASSNIGTANYGYTF. The rearrangement uses TRBV19 and TRBJ1-2, with 7 nucleotides matching TRBD1. The germline gives CDR1 LNHDA, CDR2 SQIVND (reference sequence). The CDR3 has 15 amino acids. Trimming cost V 4 bases and J 0 bases; bases outside gene matches: 5.

The chain couples TRBV6-5 to TRBJ2-3; D gene uncertain. V lost 6 bases to trimming and J lost 4 bases, with 11 bases between them. The CDR3 totals 13 residues. Germline V gene data show CDR1 as MNHEY and CDR2 as SVGAGI. This CDR3 reads CASSRSSPDTQYF. The CDR3 bases are TGTGCCAGCAGCCGATCGAGCCCAGATACGCAGTATTTT.

This clone was seen a handful of times. The genes are TRBV28 and TRBJ2-1; 13 nucleotides align to TRBD2. Trimming cost V 2 bases and J 4 bases; bases outside gene matches: 5. This CDR3 region has 17 residues. The V gene's germline CDR1 is MDHEN and CDR2 SYDVKM. The CDR3 nucleotides read TGTGCCAGCAGTTTAACGACTAGCGGGAGGAAGTACAATGAGCAGTTCTTC. Protein product: CASSLTTSGRKYNEQFF.

V usage is TRBV18 and J usage is TRBJ2-7; the match to TRBD1 covers 7 bases. Germline V CDR1 and CDR2: KGHSH, LQKENI. V lost 6 bases, J lost 3 bases, and 8 bases stayed unmatched. The CDR3 length is 14 residues. The CDR3 sequence is CASSPRDRDYEQYF. The CDR3 DNA is TGTGCCAGCTCGCCCCGGGACAGAGACTACGAGCAGTACTTC.

The V and J genes are TRBV7-2 and TRBJ1-4; 11 bases fit TRBD1. Per germline, CDR1 SGHTA and CDR2 FQGNSA. The CDR3 totals 14 residues. J was trimmed by 6 bases and V by 6 bases; bases with no gene match: 3. The CDR3 coding sequence is TGTGCCAGCAGACGGGACAGGGGGGATGAAAAACTGTTTTTT. Protein product: CASRRDRGDEKLFF.

This clone was picked up a small number of times. In the same sample, other DNA sequences code for this CDR3. This chain links TRBV21-1 with TRBJ2-1; TRBD2 reflects the table's D call only, with no check against the DNA. TRBV21-1 is classified as a pseudogene. This CDR3 contains 16 residues. The CDR3 nucleotides read TGCGCCAGCAGCTCCGATAGCGGGAGGTTATTAAATGAGCAGTTCTTC. It yields the protein CASSSDSGRLLNEQFF.

This clone showed up many times. This sequence joins TRBV10-3 and TRBJ1-4, with D possibly being TRBD1 (5 bases). Germline V gene sequence: CDR1 ENHRY, CDR2 SYGVKD. V was cut by 3 bases and J by 8 bases, with 19 bases left in between. The CDR3 is 16 amino acids. The CDR3 DNA reads TGTGCCATCAGTGATCCAGCGCAGGGTCTAGTGGAAAAACTGTTTTTT. Its translation is CAISDPAQGLVEKLFF.